The 29 T cell receptor beta chains in this list originate from one sample, sequenced in a study of blood T cell repertoires in COVID-19. The method was immunoSEQ multiplex PCR; TCRdb's version includes in-frame clones alone and lacks a portion of them. Of 150,000 to 200,000 clones listed, 60% to 80% are singletons. The specimen sequenced was peripheral blood. The receptors were sampled from a man aged 65-85 years with acute or convalescent COVID-19.

The V gene is TRBV27, the J gene TRBJ2-7; 9 bases agree with TRBD1. After removal of 9 bases from V and 7 bases from J, the junction contained 7 bases not matched to a gene. There are 12 residues in the CDR3. Germline loops: CDR1 MNHEY, CDR2 SMNVEV (reference sequence). The CDR3 DNA sequence: TGTGCCAGTGCCCTGACAGGGGGGGAGCAGTACTTC. Translation: CASALTGGEQYF.

This rearrangement joins TRBV11-3 to TRBJ2-5, with TRBD1 as a possible D gene (5 bases). CDR3 length equals 13 residues. The V and J ends lost 3 bases and 5 bases respectively, with 10 bases between them. The V gene's germline CDR1 is SGHNT and CDR2 YENEEA. In DNA form, the CDR3 reads TGTGCCAGCAGCTTTAGGGGTTTGGAGACCCAGTACTTC. This encodes CASSFRGLETQYF.

This chain joins TRBV6-5 and TRBJ2-7; 8 bases are shared with TRBD2. The germline V gene has CDR1 MNHEY and CDR2 SVGAGI. This CDR3 is 14 amino acids long. Losses at the gene ends were 6 bases for V and 3 bases for J; bases not matched to a gene: 7. The chain's CDR3 is CASSATSVNYEQYF. CDR3 nucleotide sequence: TGTGCCAGCAGCGCGACTAGCGTCAACTACGAGCAGTACTTC.

The CDR3 nucleotides read TGTGCCAGCAGAAAAACAGTAACTAATGAAAAACTGTTTTTT. Protein sequence: CASRKTVTNEKLFF. V gene TRBV6-5 combines with J gene TRBJ1-4, with D unclear. The CDR3 has 14 amino acids. Germline loops: CDR1 MNHEY, CDR2 SVGAGI. V was clipped by 6 bases and J by 1 base, with 9 bases between them.

The sample holds one count of this clone. V is TRBV27 and J is TRBJ2-1, with 9 nucleotides matching TRBD2. Germline V gene lookup returns CDR1 MNHEY and CDR2 SMNVEV (reference sequence). Trimming cost V 6 bases and J 7 bases; bases outside gene matches: 22. The CDR3 has 19 amino acids. CDR3 amino acids: CASSSFGVWRRGGANEQFF. The CDR3 bases are TGTGCCAGCAGCTCATTCGGTGTATGGCGGCGGGGGGGCGCAAATGAGCAGTTCTTC.

This clone has more than one count but fewer than ten. The V call is TRBV11-2, the J call TRBJ2-3; 7 nucleotides agree with TRBD1. This CDR3 spans 15 amino acids. Germline CDR1 reads SGHAT; CDR2 reads FQNNGV. V trimming: 4 bases; J trimming: 11 bases; junction bases outside the gene matches: 15. The DNA for the CDR3 is TGTGCCAGCAGCTCGACAGGGTTTTCACTGTCTCTGCAGTATTTT. It yields the protein CASSSTGFSLSLQYF.

The chain recombines TRBV7-9 with TRBJ1-1; D unresolved. Germline values: CDR1 SEHNR, CDR2 FQNEAQ (reference sequence). V lost 2 bases and J lost 6, with 13 bases in between. The CDR3 has 14 amino acids. Here the CDR3 reads CASSLIRRSAEAFF. CDR3 coding DNA: TGTGCCAGCAGCTTAATTCGGCGGTCAGCTGAAGCTTTCTTT.

The chain links TRBV27 to TRBJ2-3; D is possibly TRBD2 (7 bases). The CDR3 has 16 residues. The V and J ends lost 7 bases and 3 bases respectively, with 20 bases between them. Germline assignment: CDR1 MNHEY and CDR2 SMNVEV (reference sequence). The CDR3 DNA follows: TGTGCCAGCATAGCCCGGGGGGCCATGTTGACAGATACGCAGTATTTT. It translates to CASIARGAMLTDTQYF.

The rearrangement uses TRBV2 and TRBJ2-7, with TRBD2 as a possible D gene (5 bases). CDR1 is SNHLY and CDR2 is FYNNEI in the germline V gene. The V gene lost 6 bases and the J gene lost 7 bases, with 19 bases spanning the gap. This CDR3 is 14 amino acids long. The chain's CDR3 is CASRDGLGPEEQYF. As DNA, the CDR3 is TGTGCCAGCAGAGACGGACTGGGTCCGGAGGAGCAGTACTTC.

The chain is built from TRBV27 and TRBJ1-5; a possible D gene is TRBD1 (6 bases). Germline CDR1 and CDR2: MNHEY and SMNVEV (reference sequence). With 5 bases removed from V and 9 bases from J, the gap between germline ends came to 11 bases. The CDR3 is made up of 12 amino acids. The CDR3 DNA sequence: TGTGCCAGCAGTCAGGGGAAAACGCCCCAGCATTTT. This encodes CASSQGKTPQHF.

The chain joins TRBV11-3 to TRBJ2-3, with D hard to call. The V end was cut by 2 bases, the J end by 1 base, with 13 bases between. Germline V gives CDR1 SGHNT, CDR2 YENEEA. The CDR3 length is 16 residues. The CDR3 reads CASSLSPPGRTDTQYF. As DNA, the CDR3 is TGTGCCAGCAGCTTAAGCCCACCGGGTCGCACAGATACGCAGTATTTT.

The V call is TRBV5-1, the J call TRBJ1-4, with unresolved D. Germline V gives CDR1 SGHRS, CDR2 YFSETQ. Trimming removed 5 bases from V and 6 bases from J, with 17 bases in between. The CDR3 length is 15 residues. CDR3 sequence (DNA): TGCGCCAGCAGGAAATCCGGGAGTCCTGATGAAAAACTGTTTTTT. Amino acids: CASRKSGSPDEKLFF.

The V call is TRBV5-6, the J call TRBJ2-5; 7 bases are shared with TRBD2. Germline trimming cut 0 bases from V and 2 bases from J; bases unmatched to any gene: 1. From germline, CDR1 is SGHDT and CDR2 YYEEEE. The CDR3 runs to 14 residues. The DNA for the CDR3 is TGTGCCAGCAGCTTGGGGACTAGACAAGAGACCCAGTACTTC. Its translation is CASSLGTRQETQYF.

The chain combines TRBV25-1 with TRBJ2-7; weak D call: TRBD1 (6 bases). The germline gives CDR1 MGHDK, CDR2 SYGVNS. The V end was cut by 4 bases, the J end by 2 bases, with 12 bases between. CDR3 length: 14 amino acids. The CDR3 sequence: CASSGHRVPYEQYF. The CDR3 coding sequence is TGTGCCAGCAGTGGACACAGGGTCCCCTACGAGCAGTACTTC.

This sequence joins TRBV5-1 and TRBJ1-5; 8 bases align to TRBD1. The junction had 13 bases not matched to a gene; V was cut back by 0 bases and J by 11 bases. Per the germline V gene, CDR1 is SGHRS and CDR2 is YFSETQ. CDR3 length: 16 residues. As DNA, the CDR3 is TGCGCCAGCAGCTTGGCCCCCGGACAGGGTTTAAGGTCCCAGCATTTT. Its translation is CASSLAPGQGLRSQHF.

The rearrangement links TRBV27 to TRBJ1-6; TRBD1 agrees at 7 bases. Germline V CDR1 and CDR2: MNHEY, SMNVEV (reference sequence). The CDR3 runs 14 residues. The junction had 8 bases not matched to a gene; V was cut back by 6 bases and J by 9 bases. The CDR3 region has the DNA TGTGCCAGCAGGGCGACAGGGTTGACTTCACCCCTCCACTTT. It is translated as CASRATGLTSPLHF.

The CDR3 DNA is TGTGCCAGCAGTTTAGGCCAGGGGCGCGAAAAACTGTTTTTT. Translating it yields CASSLGQGREKLFF. This rearrangement joins TRBV28 to TRBJ1-4; D might be TRBD1 (6 bases). Trimming took 2 bases from V and 8 from J, leaving 12 bases between them. From germline, CDR1 is MDHEN and CDR2 SYDVKM. The CDR3 length is 14 residues.

The rearrangement links TRBV11-2 to TRBJ2-3; D is possibly TRBD1 (5 bases). V lost 2 bases and J lost 5, with 8 bases in between. Per the germline V gene, CDR1 is SGHAT and CDR2 is FQNNGV. This CDR3 comprises 13 residues. The CDR3 spells CASSLRGRDTQYF. The CDR3 nucleotides read TGTGCCAGCAGCTTAAGGGGAAGAGATACGCAGTATTTT.

This clone appeared a few times. The V and J genes are TRBV19 and TRBJ2-7; TRBD1 agrees at 10 bases. The CDR3 consists of 15 residues. The ends lost 3 bases at V and 2 bases at J; junction bases unmatched: 4. CDR1 is LNHDA and CDR2 is SQIVND in the germline V gene (reference sequence). The CDR3 loop reads CASSITGTGAYEQYF. CDR3 in DNA: TGTGCCAGTAGTATTACCGGGACAGGGGCCTACGAGCAGTACTTC. Full variable domain (rest looked up from reference TRBV19 and TRBJ2-7): DGGITQSPKYLFRKEGQNVTLSCEQNLNHDAMYWYRQDPGQGLRLIYYSQIVNDFQKGDIAEGYSVSREKKESFPLTVTSAQKNPTAFYLCASSITGTGAYEQYFGPGTRLTVT.

The gene calls are TRBV21-1 and TRBJ2-5; TRBD1 reflects the table's D call only, with no check against the DNA. TRBV21-1 is a listed pseudogene. There are 11 residues in the CDR3. DNA of the CDR3: TGTGCCAGCATCCTCAGAGAGACCCAGTACTTC. Residues: CASILRETQYF.

J is TRBJ1-6 and V is TRBV7-8; D is undetermined. This CDR3 has 17 amino acids. The V gene lost 1 base and the J gene lost 0 bases, with 10 bases spanning the gap. Per the germline V gene, CDR1 is SGHVS and CDR2 is FQNEAQ. The CDR3 reads CASSLGLISSYNSPLHF. The CDR3 DNA reads as TGTGCCAGCAGCTTAGGCCTAATTAGCTCCTATAATTCACCCCTCCACTTT.

The V and J genes are TRBV12-3 or TRBV12-4 and TRBJ1-2; weak D call: TRBD1 (5 bases). The ends were cut back, 5 bases at V and 3 bases at J, with 7 bases in the middle. This CDR3 spans 12 amino acids. The CDR3 DNA reads as TGTGCCAGCAGTCAGGGTTACTATGGCTACACCTTC. Its translation: CASSQGYYGYTF.

This clone was detected only a few times. This chain connects TRBV9 to TRBJ1-3; D is unresolved. Germline V lookup: CDR1 SGDLS, CDR2 YYNGEE. V lost 1 base to trimming and J lost 2 bases, with 19 bases between them. CDR3 length equals 18 residues. The CDR3 DNA reads TGTGCCAGCAGCGTATACCAAGAGTGGGAGGGTACTGGAAACACCATATATTTT. It translates to CASSVYQEWEGTGNTIYF.

The V gene is TRBV7-8, the J gene TRBJ1-1; a weak D match, TRBD1 (5 bases). Germline loops: CDR1 SGHVS, CDR2 FQNEAQ. This CDR3 has 14 amino acids. V was clipped by 5 bases and J by 1 base, with 11 bases between them. CDR3 in amino acids: CASSRTDTNTEAFF. CDR3 nucleotide sequence: TGTGCCAGCAGCCGAACGGACACGAACACTGAAGCTTTCTTT.

This clone was found once. CDR3 amino acids: CASSLGHNEQFF. The CDR3 DNA reads as TGTGCCAGCAGTTTAGGCCACAATGAGCAGTTCTTC. The chain links TRBV28 to TRBJ2-1; D is ambiguous. The V end lost 2 bases, the J end lost 5 bases, and 4 bases lay between the germline ends. CDR3 size: 12 residues. In germline, CDR1 is MDHEN, CDR2 SYDVKM.

J is TRBJ2-5 and V is TRBV10-1; D possibly corresponds to TRBD1 (6 bases). The CDR3 spans 13 residues. V lost 10 bases and J 1 base, leaving 13 bases between the germline ends. Germline assignment: CDR1 WNHNN and CDR2 SYGVQD (reference sequence). CDR3 protein: CATQDSLQETQYF. CDR3 sequence (DNA): TGCGCCACCCAGGACAGCCTCCAAGAGACCCAGTACTTC.

There are a few counts of this clone. The sample carries other DNA sequences with the same CDR3. V gene TRBV12-3 or TRBV12-4 combines with J gene TRBJ1-1, with TRBD1 as a possible D gene (6 bases). This CDR3 is 12 amino acids long. The V end lost 6 bases, the J end lost 1 base, and 6 bases lay between the germline ends. The CDR3 coding sequence is TGTGCCAGCAGACAGGGGAACACTGAAGCTTTCTTT. Amino acid sequence: CASRQGNTEAFF.

The gene calls are TRBV6-5 and TRBJ1-1; D is unclear. V dropped 5 bases and J dropped 5 bases, with 15 bases sitting between them. The CDR3 is 14 amino acids. Germline loops: CDR1 MNHEY, CDR2 SVGAGI. The CDR3 loop reads CASSNKLGSTEAFF. Written as DNA, the CDR3 is TGTGCCAGCAGTAACAAATTAGGGAGTACTGAAGCTTTCTTT.

V usage is TRBV6-5 and J usage is TRBJ1-5; 8 bases are a match to TRBD1. Trimming took 7 bases from V and 10 from J; bases not matched to a gene: 9. CDR1 MNHEY and CDR2 SVGAGI come from the germline V gene. The CDR3 is 13 amino acids. CDR3 in amino acids: CASKLEQGAPQHF. The CDR3 nucleotides are TGTGCCAGCAAATTGGAGCAGGGGGCACCCCAGCATTTT.